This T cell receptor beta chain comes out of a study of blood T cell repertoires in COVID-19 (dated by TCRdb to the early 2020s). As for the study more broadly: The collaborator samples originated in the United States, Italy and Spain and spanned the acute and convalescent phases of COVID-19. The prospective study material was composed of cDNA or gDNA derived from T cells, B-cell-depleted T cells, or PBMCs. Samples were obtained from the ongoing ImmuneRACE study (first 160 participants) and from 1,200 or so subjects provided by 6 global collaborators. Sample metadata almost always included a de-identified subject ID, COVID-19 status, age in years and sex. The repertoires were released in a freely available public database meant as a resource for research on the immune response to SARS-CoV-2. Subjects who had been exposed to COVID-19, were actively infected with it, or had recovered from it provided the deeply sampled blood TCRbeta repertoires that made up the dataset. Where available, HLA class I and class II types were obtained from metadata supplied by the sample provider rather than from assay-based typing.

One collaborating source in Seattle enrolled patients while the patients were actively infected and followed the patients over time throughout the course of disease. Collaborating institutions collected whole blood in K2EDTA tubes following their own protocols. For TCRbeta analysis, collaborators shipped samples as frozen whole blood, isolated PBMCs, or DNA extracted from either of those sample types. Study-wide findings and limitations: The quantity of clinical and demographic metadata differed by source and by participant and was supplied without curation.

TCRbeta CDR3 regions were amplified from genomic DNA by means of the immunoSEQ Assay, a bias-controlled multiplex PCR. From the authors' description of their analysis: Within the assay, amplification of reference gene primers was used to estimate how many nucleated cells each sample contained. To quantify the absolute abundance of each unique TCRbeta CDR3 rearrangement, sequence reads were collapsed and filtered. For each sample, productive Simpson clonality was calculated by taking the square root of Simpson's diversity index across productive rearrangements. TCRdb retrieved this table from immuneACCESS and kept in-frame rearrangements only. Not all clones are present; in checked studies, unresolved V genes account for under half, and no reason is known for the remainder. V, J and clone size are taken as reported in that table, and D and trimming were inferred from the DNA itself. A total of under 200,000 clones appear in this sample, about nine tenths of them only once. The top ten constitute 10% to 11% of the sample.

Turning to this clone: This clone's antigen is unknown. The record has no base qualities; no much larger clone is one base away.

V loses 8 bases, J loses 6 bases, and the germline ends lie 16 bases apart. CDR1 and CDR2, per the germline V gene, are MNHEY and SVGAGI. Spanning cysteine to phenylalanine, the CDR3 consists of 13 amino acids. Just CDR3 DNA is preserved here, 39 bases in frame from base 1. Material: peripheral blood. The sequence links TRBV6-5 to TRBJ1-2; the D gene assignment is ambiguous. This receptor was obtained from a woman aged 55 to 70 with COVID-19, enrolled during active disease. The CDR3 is CASGPRATDGYTF. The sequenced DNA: TGTGCCAGCGGTCCGAGGGCAACCGATGGCTACACCTTC.